This TCR beta chain was obtained from a study of blood T cell repertoires in COVID-19. Background on the study: The samples span acute and convalescent COVID-19 from the United States, Italy and Spain. The analysed material was cDNA or gDNA that came from T cells, B-cell-depleted T cells, or PBMCs.

Authors' methods: Researchers report that nucleated cell counts were estimated from reference gene primer amplification. Using immunoSEQ multiplex PCR, the repertoire was profiled, and TCRdb retains in-frame clones only, with some absent. V and J calls plus clone size are reproduced from that table; the DNA served to infer D and trimming. The table includes hundreds of thousands of clones, 70% to 90% detected once. The CDR3 loop spans 11 amino acids. The germline CDR1 and CDR2 sequences are SEHNR and FQNEAQ (reference sequence). A note on this clone: A read error may account for a junction end that differs from germline.

A Seattle source enrolled patients during active infection and followed them longitudinally. The sequence came from a woman aged 55-69 years with COVID-19, enrolled during active disease. The chain employs TRBV7-9 and TRBJ2-5; the D is unclear. The sample was peripheral blood. The DNA of the CDR3 is TGTGCCAGCAGCCCACGGAGCGACCAACACTTC. Protein sequence: CASSPRSDQHF.